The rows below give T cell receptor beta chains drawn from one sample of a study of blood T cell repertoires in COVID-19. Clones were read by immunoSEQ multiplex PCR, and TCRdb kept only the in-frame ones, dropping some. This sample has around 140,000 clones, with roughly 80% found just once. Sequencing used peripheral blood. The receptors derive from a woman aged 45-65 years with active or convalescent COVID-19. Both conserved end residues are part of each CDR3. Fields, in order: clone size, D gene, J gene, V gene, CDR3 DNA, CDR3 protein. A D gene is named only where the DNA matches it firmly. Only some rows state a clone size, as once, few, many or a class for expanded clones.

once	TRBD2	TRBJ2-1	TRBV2	TGTGCCAGCAGTGAAGAAGCGGGGGGAGTCAATGAGCAGTTCTTC	CASSEEAGGVNEQFF
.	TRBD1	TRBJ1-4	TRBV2	TGTGCCAGCAGGGGACAGCTTAATGAAAAACTGTTTTTT	CASRGQLNEKLFF
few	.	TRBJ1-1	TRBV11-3	TGTGCCAGCAGCTTAGAGAGGGAGACTGAAGCTTTCTTT	CASSLERETEAFF
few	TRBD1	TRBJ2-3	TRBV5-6	TGTGCCAGCAGCTCCCGGGACAGGGGTGCAGATACGCAGTATTTT	CASSSRDRGADTQYF
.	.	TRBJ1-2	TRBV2	TGTGCCAGCGCCCGGGGTGGTAACTATGGCTACACCTTC	CASARGGNYGYTF
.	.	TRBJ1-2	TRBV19	TGTGCCAGTACCATCCGTGGAGGGGATGGCTACACCTTC	CASTIRGGDGYTF
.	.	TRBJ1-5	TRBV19	TGTGCCAGTAGTACGGGGGGTTGGGCGAATCAGCCCCAGCATTTT	CASSTGGWANQPQHF
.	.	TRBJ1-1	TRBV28	TGTGCCAGCAGTTTATCCCCCACCCTAGGTGACGCTTTCTTT	CASSLSPTLGDAFF
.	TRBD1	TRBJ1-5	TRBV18	TGTGCCAGCTCACCGCAGGGGGCGAATCAGCCCCAGCATTTT	CASSPQGANQPQHF
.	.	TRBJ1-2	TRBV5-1	TGCGCCAGCAGCTTGGCCAACGGGGGGCAGAACTATGGCTACACCTTC	CASSLANGGQNYGYTF
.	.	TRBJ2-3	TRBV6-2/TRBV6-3	TGTGCCAGCAGCGATAGACTAGTTCACACAGATACGCAGTATTTT	CASSDRLVHTDTQYF
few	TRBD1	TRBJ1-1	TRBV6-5	TGTGCCAGCAGCCCGGGACAGAGAAACACTGAAGCTTTCTTT	CASSPGQRNTEAFF
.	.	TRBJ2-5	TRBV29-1	TGCAGCGTTCGCCCGACTATCCAAGAGACCCAGTACTTC	CSVRPTIQETQYF
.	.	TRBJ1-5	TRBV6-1	TGTGCCAGCAGTGACCCGTACAATGCACAAACCCTCAATCAGCCCCAGCATTTT	CASSDPYNAQTLNQPQHF
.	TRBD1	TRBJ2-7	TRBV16	TGTGCCAGCAGCCAATTGACCGACAGGGGTTACGAGCAGTACTTC	CASSQLTDRGYEQYF
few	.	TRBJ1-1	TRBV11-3	TGTGCCAGCAGCCTTTCCGCCGGCACTGAAGCTTTCTTT	CASSLSAGTEAFF
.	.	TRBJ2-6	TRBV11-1	TGTGCCAGCAGCTTTGGCGGGTCTGGGGCCAACGTCCTGACTTTC	CASSFGGSGANVLTF
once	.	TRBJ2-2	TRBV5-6	TGTGCCAGCAGCCCCCTATTCCGACAGGGAGGTGACGGGGAGCTGTTTTTT	CASSPLFRQGGDGELFF
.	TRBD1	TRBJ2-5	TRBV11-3	TGTGCCAGCAGCCGGGACAGTCAAGAGACCCAGTACTTC	CASSRDSQETQYF
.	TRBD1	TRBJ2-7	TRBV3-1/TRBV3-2	TGTGCCAGCAGCCATAGAAGGGGGACAGAGAGCTACGAGCAGTACTTC	CASSHRRGTESYEQYF
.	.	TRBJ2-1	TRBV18	TGTGCCAGCTCACCAGGGGCGGGGTACAATGAGCAGTTCTTC	CASSPGAGYNEQFF
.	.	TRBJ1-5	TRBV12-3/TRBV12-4	TGTGCCAGCAGTTTGGGGAGGGGTCAGCCCCAGCATTTT	CASSLGRGQPQHF
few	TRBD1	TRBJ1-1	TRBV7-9	TGTGCCAGCAGCTTAGACAGGGGCTCTGAAGCTTTCTTT	CASSLDRGSEAFF
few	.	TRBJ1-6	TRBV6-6	TGTGCCAGCAGTCCCGAGGTAGTTTCACCCCTCCACTTT	CASSPEVVSPLHF